This T cell receptor (beta chain) is from a study of blood T cell repertoires in COVID-19. The wider study: The cDNA or gDNA used as material had been derived from T cells, B-cell-depleted T cells, or PBMCs.

Some clones are missing from TCRdb's copy, which holds only in-frame ones; the method was immunoSEQ multiplex PCR. The sample has approximately 170,000 clones, around nine tenths seen once. Sequenced: peripheral blood. This clonotype originated in a young man with acute or convalescent COVID-19.

The CDR3 sequence: CASSYFRGQTTDTQYF. The CDR3 coding sequence is TGTGCCAGCAGTTATTTTCGGGGACAGACCACAGATACGCAGTATTTT. This rearrangement joins TRBV27 to TRBJ2-3, with TRBD1 matching over 7 bases. V trimming: 4 bases; J trimming: 2 bases; junction bases outside the gene matches: 9. The CDR3 has 16 residues. Germline CDR1 and CDR2: MNHEY and SMNVEV (reference sequence).